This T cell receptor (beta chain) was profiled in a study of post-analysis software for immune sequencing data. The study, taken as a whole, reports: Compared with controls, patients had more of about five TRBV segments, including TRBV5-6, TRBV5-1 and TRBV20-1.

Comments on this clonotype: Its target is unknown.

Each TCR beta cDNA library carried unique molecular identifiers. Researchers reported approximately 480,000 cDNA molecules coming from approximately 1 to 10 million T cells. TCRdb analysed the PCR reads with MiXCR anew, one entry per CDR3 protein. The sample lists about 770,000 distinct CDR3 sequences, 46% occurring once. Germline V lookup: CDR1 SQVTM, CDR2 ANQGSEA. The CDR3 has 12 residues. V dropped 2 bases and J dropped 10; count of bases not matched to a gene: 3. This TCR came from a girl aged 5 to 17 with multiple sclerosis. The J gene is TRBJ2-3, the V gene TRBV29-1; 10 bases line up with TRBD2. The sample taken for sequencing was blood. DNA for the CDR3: TGCAGCGTTGAACTAGCGGGAGTGTCGCAGTATTTT. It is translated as CSVELAGVSQYF.